What follows are 14 T cell receptor beta chains derived from one specimen sequenced in a study of cytomegalovirus exposure and HLA in healthy donors. The PCR used 60 Vbeta and 13 Jbeta primers. TCRdb keeps only in-frame clones here, not all; method: immunoSEQ multiplex PCR. Of under 250,000 clones listed, 65% to 90% are singletons. The sample taken for sequencing was PBMCs. Receptors were obtained from a woman in her forties or fifties in good health and CMV-seronegative.

CDR3 bases: TGTGCCAGCAGTAACGGACGGACTATCCCTAACTATGGCTACACCTTC. Translated: CASSNGRTIPNYGYTF. The gene calls are TRBV6-6 and TRBJ1-2; D not certain. The CDR3 is 16 residues long. Germline loops: CDR1 MNHNY, CDR2 SVGAGI (reference sequence). Trimming removed 5 bases at V and 0 bases at J, with 16 bases between.

The rearrangement uses TRBV9 and TRBJ1-5; D possibly corresponds to TRBD1 (6 bases). Germline CDR1 SGDLS, CDR2 YYNGEE. The ends were cut back, 4 bases at V and 6 bases at J, with 14 bases in the middle. This CDR3 has 14 residues. CDR3 sequence (DNA): TGTGCCAGCAGCTCCTGGGGGGGGCCTCAGCCCCAGCATTTT. It encodes CASSSWGGPQPQHF.

CDR3: CASMRTANYGYTF. CDR3 DNA: TGTGCCAGTATGCGGACAGCTAACTATGGCTACACCTTC. The chain carries TRBV19 and TRBJ1-2, with a possible D match to TRBD1 (6 bases). This CDR3 comprises 13 residues. V was clipped by 7 bases and J by 0 bases, with 9 bases between them. Germline loops: CDR1 LNHDA, CDR2 SQIVND (reference sequence).

The chain combines TRBV5-4 with TRBJ2-3; 9 bases line up with TRBD2. There are 16 residues in the CDR3. The trim removed 1 base at V and 3 bases at J, leaving 6 bases unmatched. Germline V gives CDR1 SGHNT, CDR2 YYREEE (reference sequence). The CDR3 DNA sequence: TGTGCCAGCAGCTTGAGGATTAGCGGGAGAACAGATACGCAGTATTTT. It yields the protein CASSLRISGRTDTQYF.

In nucleotides, the CDR3 is TGTGCCAGCTCACCACTTCAGGGATCCGAGCAGTACTTC. This translates into CASSPLQGSEQYF. This chain links TRBV18 with TRBJ2-7; D possibly corresponds to TRBD1 (5 bases). This CDR3 is 13 amino acids long. The ends were cut back, 1 base at V and 6 bases at J, with 10 bases in the middle. Germline-derived CDR1 and CDR2 are KGHSH and LQKENI.

This chain uses TRBV4-1 with TRBJ1-3; possibly TRBD1 for D (6 bases). The CDR3 extends over 16 amino acids. CDR1 and CDR2 (germline): MGHRA, YSYEKL. V lost 1 base and J lost 0, with 10 bases in between. The CDR3 loop is CASSQGQAISGNTIYF. CDR3 sequence (DNA): TGCGCCAGCAGCCAAGGACAGGCGATCTCTGGAAACACCATATATTTT.

This clone has just a few counts. This sequence joins TRBV7-2 and TRBJ2-5; 7 bases align to TRBD2. There are 15 residues in the CDR3. The J segment lost 4 bases and the V segment lost 5 bases, leaving 10 bases of the junction unmatched. Germline CDR1 SGHTA, CDR2 FQGNSA. For the CDR3, the DNA is TGTGCCAGCAGCCTCGGGACTAACCCGGTAGAGACCCAGTACTTC. It codes for CASSLGTNPVETQYF.

A remark on this clone: The germline gene is not matched at one end of the junction; a read error may be the cause. The V and J genes are TRBV7-9 and TRBJ1-4, with D maybe TRBD1 (5 bases). In germline, CDR1 is SEHNR, CDR2 FQNEAQ (reference sequence). This CDR3 is 15 amino acids long. The CDR3 loop reads CSSSQTNRRNEKLFF. CDR3 DNA: TGTTCCAGCAGCCAAACCAACAGGCGGAATGAAAAACTGTTTTTT.

The chain combines TRBV5-1 with TRBJ1-6, with 8 bases that match TRBD1. CDR3 length: 14 amino acids. CDR1 is SGHRS, CDR2 YFSETQ, per germline. The V and J ends lost 0 bases and 9 bases, in that order; junction bases with no gene match: 2. CDR3 sequence (DNA): TGCGCCAGCAGCTTGGGACAGGGGAGTTCACCCCTCCACTTT. This encodes CASSLGQGSSPLHF.

The J gene is TRBJ1-5, the V gene TRBV18; tentative D call: TRBD1 (5 bases). The CDR3 contains 14 residues. The germline V and J ends were trimmed by 4 bases and 5 bases, with 12 bases remaining between them. Germline V gene lookup returns CDR1 KGHSH and CDR2 LQKENI. Written as DNA, the CDR3 is TGTGCCAGCTCACAACAAGCAGGGCATCAGCCCCAGCATTTT. This sequence encodes CASSQQAGHQPQHF.

This chain links TRBV19 with TRBJ2-5; 9 bases align to TRBD1. V trimming: 6 bases; J trimming: 2 bases; junction bases outside the gene matches: 1. The CDR3 covers 13 residues. From germline, CDR1 is LNHDA and CDR2 SQIVND (reference sequence). CDR3 DNA sequence: TGTGCCAGTAGGGACAGGGGACAAGAGACCCAGTACTTC. It yields the protein CASRDRGQETQYF.

The chain employs TRBV5-1 and TRBJ2-3; D is ambiguous. This CDR3 comprises 15 residues. Germline V gene data show CDR1 as SGHRS and CDR2 as YFSETQ. Deletions cut 0 bases from V and 2 bases from J, with 10 bases between. The CDR3 DNA is TGCGCCAGCAGCTTGGCCGGAGAACCCACAGATACGCAGTATTTT. As protein: CASSLAGEPTDTQYF.

The CDR3 DNA follows: TGTGCCAGCAGTCTTAGCGGGCTGAGCACAGATACGCAGTATTTT. Residues: CASSLSGLSTDTQYF. The chain recombines TRBV27 with TRBJ2-3, with 7 bases fitting TRBD2. The CDR3 has 15 residues. CDR1 is MNHEY and CDR2 is SMNVEV in the germline V gene (reference sequence). V lost 5 bases to trimming and J lost 0 bases; unmatched junction nucleotides: 5.

This chain joins TRBV5-1 and TRBJ2-2; a weak D match, TRBD2 (6 bases). The CDR3 has 15 residues. CDR1 and CDR2 (germline): SGHRS, YFSETQ. V shed 5 bases and J shed 8 bases, with 19 bases lying between them. In nucleotides, the CDR3 is TGCGCCAGCAGGCTGGTTGCGGGGCAAGCTGGGGAGCTGTTTTTT. It translates to CASRLVAGQAGELFF.